Detailed here is one TCR beta chain. The antigen is not known. The entry originates in a study of cytomegalovirus exposure and HLA in healthy donors. The CDR3 totals 14 residues. The V and J ends lost 6 bases and 3 bases, in that order; junction bases with no gene match: 4. Germline V gives CDR1 SGHTA, CDR2 FQGTGA. Study-wide points: Presence/absence results assume similar sequencing depth per donor, which may not hold. 87-base-pair reads could not separate some V segments, including TRBV6-2 and TRBV6-3. Reported performance of the classifier showed diagnosis of cytomegalovirus status with high specificity and sensitivity.

In the PCR, 60 Vbeta and 13 Jbeta primers were used. Sequencing was performed with immunoSEQ multiplex PCR; in TCRdb, only in-frame clones are kept and a portion is missing. The table records roughly 150,000 clones, approximately 70% of them present only once. This TCR derives from a woman under 40 in good health and CMV-seronegative. Sequences were obtained from PBMCs. J is TRBJ2-2 and V is TRBV7-3; 7 bases are shared with TRBD1. CDR3 region: CASSRQGDTGELFF. CDR3 nucleotides: TGTGCCAGCAGTCGACAGGGCGACACCGGGGAGCTGTTTTTT.